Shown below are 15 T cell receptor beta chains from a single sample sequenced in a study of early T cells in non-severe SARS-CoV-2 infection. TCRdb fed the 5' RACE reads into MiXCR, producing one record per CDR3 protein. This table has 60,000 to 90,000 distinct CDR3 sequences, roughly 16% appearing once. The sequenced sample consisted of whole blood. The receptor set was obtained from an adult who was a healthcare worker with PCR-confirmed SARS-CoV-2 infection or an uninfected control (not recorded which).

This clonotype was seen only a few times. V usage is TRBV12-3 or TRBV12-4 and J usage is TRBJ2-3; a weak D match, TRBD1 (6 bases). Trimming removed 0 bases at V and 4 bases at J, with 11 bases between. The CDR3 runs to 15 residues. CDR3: CASSLAGGAPDTQYF. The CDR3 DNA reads TGTGCCAGCAGTTTAGCAGGGGGTGCGCCAGATACGCAGTATTTT.

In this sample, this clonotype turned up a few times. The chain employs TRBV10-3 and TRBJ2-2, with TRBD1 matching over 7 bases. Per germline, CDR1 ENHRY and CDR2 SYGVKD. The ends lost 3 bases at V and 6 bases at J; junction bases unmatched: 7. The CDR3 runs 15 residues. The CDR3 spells CAISDPTGAAGELFF. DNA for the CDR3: TGTGCCATCAGTGACCCCACAGGGGCCGCCGGGGAGCTGTTTTTT.

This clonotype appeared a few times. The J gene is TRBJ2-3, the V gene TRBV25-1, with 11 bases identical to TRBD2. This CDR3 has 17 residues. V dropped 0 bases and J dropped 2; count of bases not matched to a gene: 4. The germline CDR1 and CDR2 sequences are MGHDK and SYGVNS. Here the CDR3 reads CASSEYTSGSNTDTQYF. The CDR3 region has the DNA TGTGCCAGCAGTGAATACACTAGCGGGAGTAACACAGATACGCAGTATTTT.

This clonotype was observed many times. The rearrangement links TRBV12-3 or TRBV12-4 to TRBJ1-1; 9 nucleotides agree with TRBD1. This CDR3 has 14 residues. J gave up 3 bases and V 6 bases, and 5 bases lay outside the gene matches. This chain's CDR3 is CASRPGQGDTEAFF. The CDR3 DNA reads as TGTGCCAGCAGACCGGGACAGGGTGACACTGAAGCTTTCTTT.

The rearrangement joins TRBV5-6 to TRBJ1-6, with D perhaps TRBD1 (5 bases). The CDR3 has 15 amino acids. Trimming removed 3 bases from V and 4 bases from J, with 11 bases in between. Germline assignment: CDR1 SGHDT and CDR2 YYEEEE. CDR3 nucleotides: TGTGCCAGCAGCTATCCGGGACGGTATAATTCACCCCTCCACTTT. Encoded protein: CASSYPGRYNSPLHF.

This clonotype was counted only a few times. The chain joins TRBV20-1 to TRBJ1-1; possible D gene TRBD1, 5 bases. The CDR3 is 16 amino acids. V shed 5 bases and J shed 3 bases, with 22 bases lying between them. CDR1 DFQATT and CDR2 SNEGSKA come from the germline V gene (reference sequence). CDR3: CSAPRGADRVDTEAFF. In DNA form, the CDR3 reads TGCAGTGCTCCCCGTGGGGCCGACCGCGTCGACACTGAAGCTTTCTTT.

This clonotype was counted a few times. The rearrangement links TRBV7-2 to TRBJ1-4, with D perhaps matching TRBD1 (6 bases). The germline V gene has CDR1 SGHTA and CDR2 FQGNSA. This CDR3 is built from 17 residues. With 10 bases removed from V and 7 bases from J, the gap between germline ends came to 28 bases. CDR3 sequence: CATRSSRQATEGEKLFF. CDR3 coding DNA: TGTGCCACTCGATCCTCTCGACAGGCCACTGAAGGTGAAAAACTGTTTTTT.

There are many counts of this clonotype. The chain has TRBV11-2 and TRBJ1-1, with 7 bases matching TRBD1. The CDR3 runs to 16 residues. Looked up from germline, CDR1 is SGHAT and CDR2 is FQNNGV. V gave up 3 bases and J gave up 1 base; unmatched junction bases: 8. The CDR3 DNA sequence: TGTGCCAGCAGCTTGGGCACTAGGGGGCGGAACACTGAAGCTTTCTTT. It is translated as CASSLGTRGRNTEAFF.

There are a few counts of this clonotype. The DNA of the CDR3 is TGTGCCAGCAGCTTCCGGACTAGCGGGGGGAGGTACGAGCAGTACTTC. Its protein is CASSFRTSGGRYEQYF. The rearrangement joins TRBV7-2 to TRBJ2-7; 14 bases fit TRBD2. Germline lookup yields CDR1 SGHTA and CDR2 FQGNSA. V trimming: 3 bases; J trimming: 4 bases; junction bases outside the gene matches: 5. The CDR3 spans 16 residues.

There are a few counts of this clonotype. DNA for the CDR3: TGCAGCGTTGAAGAGCTAGCGGGGCACAATGAGCAGTTCTTC. Translation gives CSVEELAGHNEQFF. The chain links TRBV29-1 to TRBJ2-1, with 9 bases that match TRBD2. Germline CDR1 and CDR2: SQVTM and ANQGSEA. This CDR3 spans 14 amino acids. Losses at the gene ends were 0 bases for V and 5 bases for J; bases not matched to a gene: 2.

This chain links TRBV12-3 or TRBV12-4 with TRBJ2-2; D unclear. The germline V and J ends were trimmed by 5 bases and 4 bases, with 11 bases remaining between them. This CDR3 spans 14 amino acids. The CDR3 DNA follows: TGTGCCAGCAGTCCGTCCCGTGCCACCGGGGAGCTGTTTTTT. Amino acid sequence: CASSPSRATGELFF.

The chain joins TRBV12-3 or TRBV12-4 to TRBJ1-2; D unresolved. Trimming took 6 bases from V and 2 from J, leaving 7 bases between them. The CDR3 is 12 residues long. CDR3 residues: CASSPLNYGYTF. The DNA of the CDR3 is TGTGCCAGCAGCCCCTTAAACTATGGCTACACCTTC.

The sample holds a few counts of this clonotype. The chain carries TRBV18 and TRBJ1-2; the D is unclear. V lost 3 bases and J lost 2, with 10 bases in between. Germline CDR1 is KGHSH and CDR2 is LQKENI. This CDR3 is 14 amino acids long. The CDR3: CASSPREGNYGYTF. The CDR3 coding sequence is TGTGCCAGCTCACCTCGTGAAGGGAACTATGGCTACACCTTC.

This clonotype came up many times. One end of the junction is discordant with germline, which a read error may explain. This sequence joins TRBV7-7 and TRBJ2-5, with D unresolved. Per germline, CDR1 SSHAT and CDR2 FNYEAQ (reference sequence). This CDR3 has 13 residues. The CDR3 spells CASSFLFKETQYF. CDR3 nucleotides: TGTGCTAGCAGCTTTCTCTTTAAAGAGACCCAGTACTTC.

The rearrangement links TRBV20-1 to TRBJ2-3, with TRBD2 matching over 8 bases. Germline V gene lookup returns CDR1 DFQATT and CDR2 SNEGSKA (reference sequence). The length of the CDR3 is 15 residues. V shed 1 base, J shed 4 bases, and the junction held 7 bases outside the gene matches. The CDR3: CSARVEREFSDTQYF. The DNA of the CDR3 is TGCAGTGCTAGAGTGGAGCGGGAGTTCTCAGATACGCAGTATTTT.